What follows are 25 T cell receptor beta chains derived from one specimen sequenced in a study of T-cell reconstitution after alpha-beta-depleted transplantation in children. A TCRbeta library incorporating unique molecular identifiers was prepared. One entry per CDR3 protein, called by TCRdb with MiXCR from the PCR reads. Among fewer than 750,000 distinct CDR3 sequences listed, roughly 24% were seen once. The sequences come from PBMCs, mostly from graft donor cells, collected 360 days after TCRalphabeta/CD19-depleted stem cell transplant. These receptors were taken from a boy under three years old who had a stem cell transplant for acute myeloid leukemia, so the T cells may come from the graft donor.

V usage is TRBV30 and J usage is TRBJ2-7; 9 positions agree with TRBD1. Germline-derived CDR1 and CDR2 are GTSNPN and SVGIG (reference sequence). V trimming: 3 bases; J trimming: 6 bases; junction bases outside the gene matches: 12. This CDR3 comprises 15 residues. The CDR3 region has the DNA TGTGCCTGGAGGGGGGGGACAGGGAATCGGCGCGAGCAGTACTTC. Translated, it gives CAWRGGTGNRREQYF. Full variable domain (missing parts from reference TRBV30 and TRBJ2-7): SQTIHQWPATLVQPVGSPLSLECTVEGTSNPNLYWYRQAAGRGLQLLFYSVGIGQISSEVPQNLSASRPQDRQFILSSKKLLLSDSGFYLCAWRGGTGNRREQYFGPGTRLTVT.

This clonotype was counted between two and nine times. This chain uses TRBV20-1 with TRBJ2-5; 10 nucleotides match TRBD2. From germline, CDR1 is DFQATT and CDR2 SNEGSKA (reference sequence). The V and J ends lost 3 bases and 7 bases, in that order; junction bases with no gene match: 5. The CDR3 spans 13 residues. CDR3 residues: CSARGSGRGTQYF. The DNA for the CDR3 is TGCAGTGCTAGGGGAAGCGGGAGGGGGACCCAGTACTTC.

This clonotype was counted between two and nine times. The chain recombines TRBV7-9 with TRBJ2-7, with D tentatively TRBD2 (5 bases). Trimming stripped 1 base from V and 7 bases from J, with 11 bases between. The CDR3 spans 13 residues. CDR1 and CDR2 from the germline V gene are SEHNR and FQNEAQ (reference sequence). CDR3 in DNA: TGTGCCAGCAGCTTAGGAGGGAAGAGGGAGCAGTACGTC. Amino acid sequence: CASSLGGKREQYV.

This chain connects TRBV13 to TRBJ2-3; D remains ambiguous. From germline, CDR1 is PRHDT and CDR2 FYEKMQ (reference sequence). V lost 5 bases to trimming and J lost 3 bases, with 9 bases between them. The CDR3 is 13 amino acids. The CDR3 nucleotides are TGTGCCAGCAGCCCACGGATTACAGATACGCAGTATTTT. It encodes CASSPRITDTQYF.

This clonotype was found a few times. V usage is TRBV10-3 and J usage is TRBJ1-3, with a tentative D call TRBD1 (5 bases). Looked up from germline, CDR1 is ENHRY and CDR2 is SYGVKD. V lost 2 bases, J lost 4 bases, and 9 bases lay in between. The CDR3 is 14 residues long. The CDR3 protein is CAISEGTGGNTIYF. The CDR3 DNA reads as TGTGCCATCAGTGAGGGGACGGGCGGAAACACCATATATTTT.

This clonotype turned up a few times. V and J are TRBV20-1 and TRBJ2-7; 7 positions agree with TRBD1. Unmatched junction bases numbered 12, after V lost 0 bases and J lost 7 bases. The CDR3 totals 15 residues. Per germline, CDR1 DFQATT and CDR2 SNEGSKA (reference sequence). The CDR3 sequence is CSARDLRDLRGEQYV. The CDR3 nucleotides are TGCAGTGCTAGAGATTTAAGGGACCTCAGGGGGGAGCAGTACGTC.

This clonotype has only a few counts. The chain carries TRBV24-1 and TRBJ2-3, with D perhaps matching TRBD2 (6 bases). Germline CDR1 is KGHDR and CDR2 is SFDVKD. CDR3 length: 15 amino acids. Trimming stripped 7 bases from V and 2 bases from J, with 15 bases between. CDR3 protein: CATSPGLKNTDTQYF. The CDR3 bases are TGTGCCACCAGCCCGGGACTGAAGAACACAGATACGCAGTATTTT.

V usage is TRBV30 and J usage is TRBJ1-2; D is ambiguous. Germline V lookup: CDR1 GTSNPN, CDR2 SVGIG (reference sequence). There are 10 residues in the CDR3. V lost 7 bases and J lost 2, with 5 bases in between. The CDR3 loop is CAFANYGYTF. CDR3 in DNA: TGTGCCTTCGCGAACTATGGCTACACCTTC.

This clonotype came up many times. V is TRBV7-9 and J is TRBJ2-1; D unclear. With 5 bases removed from V and 1 base from J, the gap between germline ends came to 21 bases. Looked up from germline, CDR1 is SEHNR and CDR2 is FQNEAQ (reference sequence). CDR3 size: 18 residues. The CDR3 region is CASSPPVGQRGSYNEQFF. The CDR3 coding sequence is TGTGCCAGCAGCCCTCCCGTCGGGCAGCGAGGATCCTACAATGAGCAGTTCTTC.

The chain joins TRBV20-1 to TRBJ2-5; 7 nucleotides match TRBD2. This CDR3 has 13 amino acids. Germline trimming cut 4 bases from V and 2 bases from J; bases unmatched to any gene: 4. Germline V gene lookup returns CDR1 DFQATT and CDR2 SNEGSKA (reference sequence). In DNA form, the CDR3 reads TGCAGTGCTAACAGACTAGCTCAAGAGACCCAGTACTTC. Translating gives CSANRLAQETQYF.

V is TRBV20-1 and J is TRBJ2-7; the D call may be TRBD1 or TRBD2 (5 bases each). The CDR3 has 12 residues. The germline gives CDR1 DFQATT, CDR2 SNEGSKA (reference sequence). The CDR3 region has the DNA TGCAGCGGTGGGGGTTTACTACGCGAGCAGTACGTC. It translates to CSGGGLLREQYV.

This clonotype showed up just a few times. The CDR3 region is CASSPVADRGEQYV. CDR3 nucleotides: TGCGCCAGCAGCCCCGTAGCGGATAGGGGCGAGCAGTACGTC. The chain joins TRBV4-1 to TRBJ2-7, with a weak D call TRBD2 (6 bases). Germline V gene sequence: CDR1 MGHRA, CDR2 YSYEKL. V was cut by 4 bases and J by 6 bases, with 16 bases left in between. This CDR3 region has 14 residues.

The chain recombines TRBV12-3 or TRBV12-4 with TRBJ2-5, with a tentative D call TRBD2 (6 bases). V was clipped by 7 bases and J by 1 base, with 10 bases between them. This CDR3 is 13 amino acids long. The CDR3 DNA is TGTGCCAGCACTCCAGCGGGCCAAGAGACCCAGTACTTC. Its translation: CASTPAGQETQYF.

The gene calls are TRBV20-1 and TRBJ2-3, with 8 bases that match TRBD2. The CDR3 extends over 16 amino acids. Germline assignment: CDR1 DFQATT and CDR2 SNEGSKA (reference sequence). Losses at the gene ends were 2 bases for V and 0 bases for J; bases not matched to a gene: 7. The CDR3 bases are TGCAGTGCTAGAAAAGGGCGGGGGGCTAGCACAGATACGCAGTATTTT. Its protein is CSARKGRGASTDTQYF.

This clonotype was seen repeatedly, ten times or more. The rearrangement joins TRBV4-3 to TRBJ2-1, with D maybe TRBD1 (6 bases). Trimming stripped 8 bases from V and 5 bases from J, with 19 bases between. Germline CDR1 reads LGHNA; CDR2 reads YSLEER. The CDR3 sequence is 15 residues long. DNA for the CDR3: TGCGCCAGCTCTAGGGGGAGCCGGTTTGACAATGAGCAGTTCTTC. Amino acid sequence: CASSRGSRFDNEQFF.

This clonotype was seen only a few times. The chain joins TRBV10-3 to TRBJ2-5, with 7 bases fitting TRBD1. The CDR3 spans 14 residues. With V trimmed by 8 bases and J by 0 bases, 6 bases remained unmatched. Germline CDR1 and CDR2: ENHRY and SYGVKD. This chain's CDR3 is CAISGTVYQETQYF. DNA for the CDR3: TGTGCCATCTCCGGGACAGTCTACCAAGAGACCCAGTACTTC.

This clonotype appeared many times. The chain links TRBV12-3 or TRBV12-4 to TRBJ2-2; D is perhaps TRBD1 (5 bases). This CDR3 spans 20 amino acids. V was cut by 5 bases and J by 5 bases, with 30 bases left in between. CDR3 protein: CASSPIGAPWGRPSTGELFF. The CDR3 DNA follows: TGTGCCAGCAGTCCCATAGGGGCTCCGTGGGGTAGGCCATCTACCGGGGAGCTGTTTTTT.

This clonotype was detected many times. This chain links TRBV6-6 with TRBJ1-1; D perhaps matches TRBD1 (6 bases). CDR1 is MNHNY and CDR2 is SVGAGI in the germline V gene (reference sequence). CDR3 length: 13 amino acids. V lost 6 bases to trimming and J lost 7 bases, with 15 bases between them. The CDR3 loop reads CASSRGGQGEAFF. The CDR3 DNA reads TGTGCCAGCAGCCGGGGGGGACAAGGTGAAGCTTTCTTT.

The V call is TRBV11-3, the J call TRBJ1-1; no reliable D call. Trimming removed 1 base at V and 6 bases at J, with 3 bases between. This CDR3 comprises 11 residues. Per the germline V gene, CDR1 is SGHNT and CDR2 is YENEEA. DNA of the CDR3: TGTGCCAGCAGCTTAGTATCTGAAGCTTTCTTT. Translation: CASSLVSEAFF. Full variable domain (remainder filled in from reference TRBV11-3 and TRBJ1-1): EAGVVQSPRYKIIEKKQPVAFWCNPISGHNTLYWYLQNLGQGPELLIRYENEEAVDDSQLPKDRFSAERLKGVDSTLKIQPAELGDSAVYLCASSLVSEAFFGQGTRLTVV.

This clonotype was counted only a few times. The genes are TRBV20-1 and TRBJ2-1; the D gene is possibly TRBD2 (5 bases). CDR3 size: 14 residues. V lost 8 bases, J lost 2 bases, and 16 bases lay in between. Germline V gene lookup returns CDR1 DFQATT and CDR2 SNEGSKA (reference sequence). CDR3: CSLTTRLTYNEQFF. For the CDR3, the DNA is TGCAGTCTGACTACAAGACTTACCTACAATGAGCAGTTCTTC.

In this sample, this clonotype turned up many times. The chain has TRBV20-1 and TRBJ1-1, with a weak D call TRBD1 (6 bases). Looked up from germline, CDR1 is DFQATT and CDR2 is SNEGSKA (reference sequence). The CDR3 length is 12 residues. Trimming removed 3 bases from V and 12 bases from J, with 17 bases in between. CDR3 nucleotide sequence: TGCAGTGCTAGTTGGAAAGGACAGATACCTTTCTTT. Protein product: CSASWKGQIPFF.

This sequence joins TRBV12-3 or TRBV12-4 and TRBJ1-2; the D gene is possibly TRBD1 (5 bases). This CDR3 region has 16 residues. V was trimmed by 4 bases and J by 4 bases, leaving 19 bases between them. CDR3 sequence (DNA): TGTGCCAGCAGTTCCCCCCGCCCGGACGGGGGCTATGGCTACACCTTC. Translation: CASSSPRPDGGYGYTF.

The rearrangement links TRBV25-1 to TRBJ1-6; TRBD1 aligns across 9 bases. CDR1 MGHDK and CDR2 SYGVNS come from the germline V gene. The CDR3 sequence is 14 residues long. Trimming cost V 7 bases and J 10 bases; bases outside gene matches: 8. CDR3 sequence reads: CASNLGQGGSPLHF. The CDR3 DNA reads as TGTGCCAGCAATTTGGGACAGGGAGGATCACCCCTCCACTTT.

At least ten counts were recorded for this clonotype. V usage is TRBV20-1 and J usage is TRBJ2-5; D possibly corresponds to TRBD1 (6 bases). This CDR3 is 15 amino acids long. V gave up 6 bases and J gave up 5 bases, with 22 bases separating them. The V gene's germline CDR1 is DFQATT and CDR2 SNEGSKA (reference sequence). The CDR3 DNA sequence: TGCAGTGCCCCAGGGGTGGGGGCTTCTCGGGAGACCCAGTACTTC. Translation: CSAPGVGASRETQYF.

The CDR3 DNA reads as TGTGCCAGCTCACCACCGATGGACCCAAAGGGGACCCAGTACTTC. Its translation is CASSPPMDPKGTQYF. The rearrangement links TRBV18 to TRBJ2-5; no reliable D call. Germline CDR1 KGHSH, CDR2 LQKENI. Trimming pared 0 bases from V and 7 bases from J, leaving 15 bases between. The CDR3 has 15 amino acids.